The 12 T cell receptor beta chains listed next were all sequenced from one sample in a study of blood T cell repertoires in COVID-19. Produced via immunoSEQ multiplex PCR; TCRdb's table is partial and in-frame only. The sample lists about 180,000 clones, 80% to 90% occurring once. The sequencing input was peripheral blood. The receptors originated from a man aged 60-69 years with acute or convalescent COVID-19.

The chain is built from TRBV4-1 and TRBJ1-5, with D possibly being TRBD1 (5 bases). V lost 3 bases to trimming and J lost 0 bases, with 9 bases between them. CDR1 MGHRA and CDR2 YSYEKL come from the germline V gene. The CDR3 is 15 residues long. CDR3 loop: CASSHQGDSNQPQHF. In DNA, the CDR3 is TGCGCCAGCAGCCATCAAGGGGATAGCAATCAGCCCCAGCATTTT.

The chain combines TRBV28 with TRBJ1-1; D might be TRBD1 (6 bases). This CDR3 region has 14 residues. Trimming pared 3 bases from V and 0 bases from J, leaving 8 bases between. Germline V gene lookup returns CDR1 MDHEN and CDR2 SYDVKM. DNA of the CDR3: TGTGCCAGCAGTTTCGGACAGATGAACACTGAAGCTTTCTTT. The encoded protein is CASSFGQMNTEAFF.

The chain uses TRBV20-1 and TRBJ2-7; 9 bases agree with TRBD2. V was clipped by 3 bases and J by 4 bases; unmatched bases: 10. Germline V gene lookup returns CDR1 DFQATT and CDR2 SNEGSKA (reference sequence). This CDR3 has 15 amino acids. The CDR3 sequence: CSASFRREGRYEQYF. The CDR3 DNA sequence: TGCAGTGCTAGTTTCCGGCGGGAGGGCCGGTACGAGCAGTACTTC.

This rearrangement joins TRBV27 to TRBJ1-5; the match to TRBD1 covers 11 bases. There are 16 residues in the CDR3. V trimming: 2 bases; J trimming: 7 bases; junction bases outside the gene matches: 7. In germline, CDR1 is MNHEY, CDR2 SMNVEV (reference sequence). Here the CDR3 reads CASSLGQGARGQPQHF. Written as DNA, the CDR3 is TGTGCCAGCAGTTTAGGACAGGGGGCGCGCGGCCAGCCCCAGCATTTT.

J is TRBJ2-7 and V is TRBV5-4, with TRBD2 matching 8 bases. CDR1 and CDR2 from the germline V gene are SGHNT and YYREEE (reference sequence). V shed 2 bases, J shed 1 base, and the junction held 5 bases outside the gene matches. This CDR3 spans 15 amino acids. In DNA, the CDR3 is TGTGCCAGCAGCTTTTTCCGACTAGCGTCCTACGAGCAGTACTTC. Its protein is CASSFFRLASYEQYF.

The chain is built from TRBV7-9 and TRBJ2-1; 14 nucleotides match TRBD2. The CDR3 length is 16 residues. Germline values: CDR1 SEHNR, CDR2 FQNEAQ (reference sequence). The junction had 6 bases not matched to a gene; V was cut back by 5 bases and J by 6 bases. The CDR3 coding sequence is TGTGCCAGCAGCCCACGACTAGCGGGAGGGATCAATGAGCAGTTCTTC. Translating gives CASSPRLAGGINEQFF.

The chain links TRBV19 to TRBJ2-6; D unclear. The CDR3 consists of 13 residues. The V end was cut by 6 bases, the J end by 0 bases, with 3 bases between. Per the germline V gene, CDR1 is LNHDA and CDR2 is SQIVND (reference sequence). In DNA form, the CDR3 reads TGTGCCAGTAGCCTCTCTGGGGCCAACGTCCTGACTTTC. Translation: CASSLSGANVLTF.

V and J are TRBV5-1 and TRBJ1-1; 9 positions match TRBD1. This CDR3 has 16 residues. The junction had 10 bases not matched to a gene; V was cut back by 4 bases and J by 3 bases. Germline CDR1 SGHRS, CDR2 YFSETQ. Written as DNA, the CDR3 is TGCGCCAGCAGCCCCGCTCTGCGACAGGGGGACACTGAAGCTTTCTTT. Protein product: CASSPALRQGDTEAFF.

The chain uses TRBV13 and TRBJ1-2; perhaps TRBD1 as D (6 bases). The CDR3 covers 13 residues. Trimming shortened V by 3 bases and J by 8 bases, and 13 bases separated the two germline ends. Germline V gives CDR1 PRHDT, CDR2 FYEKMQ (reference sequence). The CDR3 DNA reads TGTGCCAGCAGCTTCGGGGGGCGTCAGGGCTACACCTTC. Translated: CASSFGGRQGYTF.

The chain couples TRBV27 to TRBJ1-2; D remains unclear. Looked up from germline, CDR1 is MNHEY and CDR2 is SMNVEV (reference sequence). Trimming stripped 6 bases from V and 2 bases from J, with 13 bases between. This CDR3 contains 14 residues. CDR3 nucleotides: TGTGCCAGCAGCCTGACAAAGACGAACTATGGCTACACCTTC. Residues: CASSLTKTNYGYTF.

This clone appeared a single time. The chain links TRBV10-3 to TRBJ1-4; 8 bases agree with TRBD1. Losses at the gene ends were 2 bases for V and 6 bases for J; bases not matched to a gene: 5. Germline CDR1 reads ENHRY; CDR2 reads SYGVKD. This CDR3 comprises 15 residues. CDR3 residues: CAISEGQGLYEKLFF. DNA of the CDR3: TGTGCCATCAGTGAGGGACAGGGTTTGTATGAAAAACTGTTTTTT.

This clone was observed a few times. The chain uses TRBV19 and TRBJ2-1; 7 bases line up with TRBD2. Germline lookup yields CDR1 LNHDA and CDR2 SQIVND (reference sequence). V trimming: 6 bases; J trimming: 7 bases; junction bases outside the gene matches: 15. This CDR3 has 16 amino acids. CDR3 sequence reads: CASRDPGGRSGNEQFF. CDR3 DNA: TGTGCCAGTAGGGACCCTGGCGGGAGATCGGGGAATGAGCAGTTCTTC.